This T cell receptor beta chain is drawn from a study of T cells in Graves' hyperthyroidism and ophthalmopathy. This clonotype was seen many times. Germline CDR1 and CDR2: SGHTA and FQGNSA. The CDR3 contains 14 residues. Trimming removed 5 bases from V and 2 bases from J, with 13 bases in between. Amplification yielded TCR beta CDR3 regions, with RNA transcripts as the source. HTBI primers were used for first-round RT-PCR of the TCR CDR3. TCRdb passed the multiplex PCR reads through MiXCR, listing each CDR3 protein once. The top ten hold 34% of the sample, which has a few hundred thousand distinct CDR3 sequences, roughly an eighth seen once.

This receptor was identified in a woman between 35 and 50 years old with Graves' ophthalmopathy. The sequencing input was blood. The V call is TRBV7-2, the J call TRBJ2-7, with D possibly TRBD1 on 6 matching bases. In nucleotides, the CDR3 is TGTGCCAGCAGCCGGACAGTGGCAACCTACGAGCAGTACTTC. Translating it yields CASSRTVATYEQYF.